Below, one T cell receptor (beta chain) is given with its context. What it binds is unknown. These data belong to a study of cytomegalovirus exposure and HLA in healthy donors. Study at large: Earlier, some 180 million T cells were analyzed, and 95 million to 140 million unique TCR beta sequences were found among them. There were several hundred genotyped donors. Of these, about 81% fell in the genetic ancestry cluster associated with self-reported Caucasian donors.

General study findings and limits: Further analysis was carried out later, and it showed several of the most significant clusters appearing linked to common viral pathogens. Association of a missense DCLRE1C variant with TCR beta V- and J-gene trimming was reported in a later analysis.

CDR3 size: 15 residues. V lost 3 bases to trimming and J lost 6 bases, with 15 bases between them. Germline-derived CDR1 and CDR2 are KGHSH and LQKENI. The PCR contained 60 Vbeta and 13 Jbeta primers. Sequencing used immunoSEQ multiplex PCR; TCRdb keeps in-frame clones, though not all of them. Of 110,000 to 150,000 clones detected, just under 85% appear once; the ten largest clones hold roughly 9.7%. The sequenced sample was PBMCs. The source is an older woman in good health and CMV-seropositive. This rearrangement joins TRBV18 to TRBJ2-1; D ambiguous. CDR3 amino acids: CASSPYPRPGNEQFF. The CDR3 DNA follows: TGTGCCAGCTCACCGTACCCCCGGCCGGGCAATGAGCAGTTCTTC.